This TCR beta chain was obtained from a study of cytomegalovirus exposure and HLA in healthy donors. Study at large: The same platform was used for the roughly 130 validation repertoires as for the approximately 730 first-cohort repertoires, as reported in a later analysis.

General observations from the study: Reports credit the classifier with highly specific, highly sensitive diagnosis of cytomegalovirus status. Researchers counted over 150 TCR beta chains as cytomegalovirus-associated. TCR sequences were mostly rare, though some public TCRs occurred in many donors.

Repertoires were generated with immunoSEQ multiplex PCR, while TCRdb's copy carries only in-frame clones and drops some. The sample carries approximately 160,000 clones, roughly 84% recorded once. Points on this clone: Its specificity is unknown.

Specimen: PBMCs. The sequence was collected from a man younger than 40 in good health and CMV-seropositive.

The CDR3 sequence: CASSPGNQPQHF. DNA for the CDR3: TGTGCCAGCAGCCCGGGTAATCAGCCCCAGCATTTT. The chain combines TRBV28 with TRBJ1-5; D remains unclear. This CDR3 has 12 amino acids. Trimming pared 6 bases from V and 4 bases from J, leaving 7 bases between. CDR1 is MDHEN, CDR2 SYDVKM, per germline. Full variable domain (outside the CDR3, taken from reference TRBV28 and TRBJ1-5): DVKVTQSSRYLVKRTGEKVFLECVQDMDHENMFWYRQDPGLGLRLIYFSYDVKMKEKGDIPEGYSVSREKKERFSLILESASTNQTSMYLCASSPGNQPQHFGDGTRLSIL.